These 32 T cell receptor beta chains share one sample of origin, sequenced in a study of T cells expressing NK-cell markers (dated by TCRdb to 2018 to 2021). Receptor amplification or capture employed 5' RACE. Instrument on record: Illumina HiSeq 2000. The reads were reprocessed in TCRdb, with one entry per CDR3 protein sequence and no accompanying DNA. The sample table gives about 260,000 distinct CDR3 sequences. The ten largest clones capture 4.2% of the sample. The sequenced material came from blood T cells: a sorted CD56 or NKG2C T cell subset, CD4+ or CD8+ T cells, or bulk PBMC T cells (not recorded which). All receptors come from a woman aged 18 to 69 in good health.

The rearrangement uses TRBV10-3 and TRBJ1-5. Germline V gene lookup returns CDR1 ENHRY and CDR2 SYGVKD. The length of the CDR3 is 13 residues. Here the CDR3 reads CAITARADQPQHF.

V and J are TRBV20-1 and TRBJ2-3; TCRdb gives TRBD2 as the D gene, but with no DNA this cannot be confirmed. The CDR3 is 18 amino acids. Germline V gives CDR1 DFQATT, CDR2 SNEGSKA (reference sequence). The CDR3 is CSAREVPPVAGPSDTQYF.

The chain combines TRBV18 with TRBJ2-7; TCRdb indicates TRBD1, and absent DNA this call remains unverified. In germline, CDR1 is KGHSH, CDR2 LQKENI. The CDR3 is 13 residues long. The CDR3 reads CASSSDRNYEQYF.

This sequence joins TRBV21-1 and TRBJ2-7; with no DNA, the TCRdb D assignment of TRBD2 cannot be verified. TRBV21-1 is recorded as a pseudogene. The CDR3 totals 23 residues. CDR3 region: CASSKGKSKTPGLAAPRTYEQYF.

The rearrangement uses TRBV7-6 and TRBJ2-1; the TCRdb D gene call, TRBD2, has no DNA to confirm it. Germline values: CDR1 SGHVS, CDR2 FNYEAQ. The CDR3 loop spans 18 amino acids. The CDR3 sequence: CASSLKARGASGSVEQFF.

This rearrangement joins TRBV14 to TRBJ2-5; TCRdb's D call of TRBD1 is untestable without DNA. Germline CDR1 and CDR2: SGHDN and FVKESK. This CDR3 region has 16 residues. The CDR3 spells CASSATDRESLETQYF.

The J gene is TRBJ2-3, the V gene TRBV27; the TCRdb D gene call, TRBD1, has no DNA to confirm it. This CDR3 has 14 amino acids. Germline V gene lookup returns CDR1 MNHEY and CDR2 SMNVEV (reference sequence). The CDR3 sequence is CASRQGQSTDTQYF.

The J gene is TRBJ2-1, the V gene TRBV7-6; TCRdb proposes TRBD2, but this gene call is untestable without DNA. CDR3 length: 14 amino acids. Germline lookup yields CDR1 SGHVS and CDR2 FNYEAQ. The CDR3 reads CASSETSGYNEQFF. The full variable domain, with the rest looked up from reference TRBV7-6 and TRBJ2-1, is GAGVSQSPRYKVTKRGQDVALRCDPISGHVSLYWYRQALGQGPEFLTYFNYEAQQDKSGLPNDRFSAERPEGSISTLTIQRTEQRDSAMYRCASSETSGYNEQFFGPGTRLTVL.

The chain is built from TRBV20-1 and TRBJ2-7; TCRdb lists TRBD1, though no DNA is available to test this call. From germline, CDR1 is DFQATT and CDR2 SNEGSKA (reference sequence). There are 15 residues in the CDR3. CDR3: CSARDLGGGPYEQYF.

This chain joins TRBV19 and TRBJ2-7; TCRdb designates TRBD1, a call that cannot be tested without DNA. Per germline, CDR1 LNHDA and CDR2 SQIVND (reference sequence). The CDR3 contains 18 residues. CDR3 amino acids: CASSIPPRGQGNSYEQYF.

The chain joins TRBV7-2 to TRBJ2-3; the D call from TCRdb, TRBD1, cannot be confirmed without DNA. Per the germline V gene, CDR1 is SGHTA and CDR2 is FQGNSA. The CDR3 totals 16 residues. CDR3 sequence reads: CASSLVVRGRTDTQYF.

This chain connects TRBV5-5 to TRBJ2-3; TCRdb gives TRBD1 as the D gene, but with no DNA this cannot be confirmed. The CDR3 runs to 16 residues. Germline loops: CDR1 SGHKS, CDR2 YYEKEE (reference sequence). The CDR3 sequence is CASSLGDRGSTDTQYF.

This CDR3 is CASSSDRGWADTQYF. This chain links TRBV5-1 with TRBJ2-3; TCRdb proposes TRBD1, but this gene call is untestable without DNA. The CDR3 length is 15 residues. Germline CDR1 and CDR2: SGHRS and YFSETQ.

CDR3 residues: CASSTNGQSKAFF. J is TRBJ1-1 and V is TRBV27. Germline V gene lookup returns CDR1 MNHEY and CDR2 SMNVEV (reference sequence). The CDR3 sequence is 13 residues long.

The J gene is TRBJ1-1, the V gene TRBV25-1; TCRdb gives TRBD1 as the D gene, but with no DNA this cannot be confirmed. The CDR3 contains 16 residues. Germline lookup yields CDR1 MGHDK and CDR2 SYGVNS. CDR3 in amino acids: CASQGGLGKLNTEAFF.

The chain has TRBV7-2 and TRBJ2-5. Looked up from germline, CDR1 is SGHTA and CDR2 is FQGNSA. The CDR3 consists of 12 residues. CDR3 protein: CASSMYQETQYF.

This chain uses TRBV6-1 with TRBJ2-7; checking the TCRdb D call of TRBD1 is not possible without DNA. Germline assignment: CDR1 MNHNS and CDR2 SASEGT. The CDR3 runs 14 residues. The CDR3 sequence: CASRFAGTLYEQYF.

The genes are TRBV25-1 and TRBJ2-5. The CDR3 runs to 12 residues. Germline-derived CDR1 and CDR2 are MGHDK and SYGVNS. CDR3 sequence: CASSLRQETQYF.

The chain is built from TRBV14 and TRBJ1-1. The germline V gene encodes CDR1 SGHDN and CDR2 FVKESK. CDR3 size: 11 residues. The chain's CDR3 is CASSHNTEAFF.

The chain uses TRBV7-2 and TRBJ2-3. Germline CDR1 and CDR2: SGHTA and FQGNSA. The CDR3 length is 15 residues. The CDR3 is CASSLGLAVQDTQYF. The whole variable domain, filled in from reference TRBV7-2 and TRBJ2-3, reads GAGVSQSPSNKVTEKGKDVELRCDPISGHTALYWYRQSLGQGLEFLIYFQGNSAPDKSGLPSDRFSAERTGGSVSTLTIQRTQQEDSAVYLCASSLGLAVQDTQYFGPGTRLTVL.

The chain links TRBV4-3 to TRBJ1-2; TCRdb's assignment of TRBD1 cannot be checked, as there is no DNA. Per the germline V gene, CDR1 is LGHNA and CDR2 is YSLEER. This CDR3 comprises 15 residues. The CDR3 sequence: CASSHLDSQGYGYTF.

The chain employs TRBV7-2 and TRBJ1-2. The CDR3 is made up of 13 amino acids. CDR1 is SGHTA and CDR2 is FQGNSA in the germline V gene. The CDR3 loop is CASSPIGDYGYTF.

The rearrangement uses TRBV28 and TRBJ1-1. Germline loops: CDR1 MDHEN, CDR2 SYDVKM. The CDR3 has 14 residues. This chain's CDR3 is CASSSGGRDTEAFF.

This chain links TRBV7-2 with TRBJ2-3; the TCRdb D gene call, TRBD2, has no DNA to confirm it. Germline lookup yields CDR1 SGHTA and CDR2 FQGNSA. This CDR3 is 15 amino acids long. The CDR3 region is CASALYGMGTDTQYF.

The chain links TRBV27 to TRBJ1-1. The CDR3 is 14 amino acids. The V gene's germline CDR1 is MNHEY and CDR2 SMNVEV (reference sequence). CDR3 residues: CASSLGLSNTEAFF.

The J gene is TRBJ1-2, the V gene TRBV19; TCRdb selects TRBD1, and the lack of DNA leaves this call unchecked. CDR1 is LNHDA and CDR2 is SQIVND in the germline V gene (reference sequence). This CDR3 spans 13 amino acids. The CDR3 is CASSILGARGYTF.

This chain connects TRBV5-4 to TRBJ2-2; the TCRdb D gene call, TRBD1, has no DNA to confirm it. Looked up from germline, CDR1 is SGHNT and CDR2 is YYREEE (reference sequence). The CDR3 has 16 residues. This CDR3 is CASSLPGTLNTGELFF.

The V call is TRBV10-3, the J call TRBJ1-5; checking the TCRdb D call of TRBD1 is not possible without DNA. The CDR3 is made up of 15 amino acids. Per germline, CDR1 ENHRY and CDR2 SYGVKD. CDR3 loop: CAISESGTINQPQHF.

The CDR3 is CASSAGLGPPGEQFF. The rearrangement uses TRBV5-4 and TRBJ2-1; TCRdb designates TRBD2, a call that cannot be tested without DNA. The CDR3 runs to 15 residues. Germline V gives CDR1 SGHNT, CDR2 YYREEE (reference sequence).

J is TRBJ2-1 and V is TRBV20-1; TCRdb picks TRBD1, but there is no DNA to check that call. This CDR3 is built from 14 residues. Germline CDR1 reads DFQATT; CDR2 reads SNEGSKA (reference sequence). This CDR3 is CSAKTPMGYNEQFF.

V is TRBV5-5 and J is TRBJ1-6. CDR3 size: 15 residues. In germline, CDR1 is SGHKS, CDR2 YYEKEE (reference sequence). The chain's CDR3 is CASSLGTAHNSPLHF.

The gene calls are TRBV5-1 and TRBJ2-5; no DNA is available, so the TRBD1 call from TCRdb remains unchecked. The CDR3 runs 15 residues. CDR1 and CDR2 (germline): SGHRS, YFSETQ. The CDR3 protein is CASSRSTGVSETQYF.